This T cell receptor (beta chain) was identified during a study of identical twins (dated by TCRdb to the mid-2010s). For the study in its entirety: The study deep-sequenced TCR alpha and beta repertoires from monozygotic twins, unrelated adults of various ages and cord blood to test whether fetal clonotypes persist. To rule out contamination, replicate twin experiments were performed at different times with different library preparation protocols. Findings and caveats that apply to the study as a whole: Because the same donors could not be followed over many years, the conclusions relied on cross-sectional statistical analysis. Out-of-frame TCR alpha sharing in monozygotic twins was systematically underestimated by recombination models, whereas sharing between unrelated individuals was in agreement with the recombination models. Compared with coincidental sharing between unrelated individuals, out-of-frame TCR alpha sequences shared between twins had an excess of sequences with low generation probability. Abundant cord blood beta clonotypes carried fewer insertions; young adult naive repertoires showed a weaker similar trend, while memory repertoires showed none. Excess twin sharing in beta out-of-frame sequences was weaker because fewer shared sequences lowered the signal-to-noise ratio. Invariant T cells such as MAIT and iNKT could partly confound zero-insertion analyses, though diverse VJ usage argued against this for most clonotypes.

The germline V gene supplies CDR1 ENHRY and CDR2 SYGVKD. Counted from cysteine to phenylalanine, this CDR3 has 14 amino acids. The sequence is cut down to CDR3 DNA, 42 bases in frame from base 1. For this chain, trimming is 5 bases at the V end and 2 bases at the J end, and the number of junction bases without a gene match is 6. This clonotype was picked up a small number of times. Its antigen is unknown. Per-base quality was not reported, and no clone a single base away is much larger than it. The library relied on 5' RACE. Sequencing was performed on an Illumina HiSeq 2000. Template switching added a universal primer binding site, and the final cDNA carried a unique molecular identifier that allowed TCR cDNA molecules to be counted accurately. Specific primers in the conserved constant-segment region were used to synthesize first-strand cDNA for TCR alpha and beta chains. Each cDNA library was double barcoded, with a SMART-Mk sample barcode plus Illumina barcodes, to control for contamination. TruSeq adapter sequences, together with Illumina sample barcodes, were added in two successive PCR steps. The Illumina HiSeq platform was used with custom primers to sequence TCR alpha and beta cDNA libraries. The original methods were these. Raw reads were processed with MiGEC to extract unique molecular identifiers, and MiXCR was used to determine CDR3 positions. Recombination models were inferred per individual with the repgenHMM and IGoR tools using an EM algorithm. Shared clonotype analysis was performed with the tcR package in R, normalizing sharing by the product of cloneset sizes. Out-of-frame nonproductive sequences were analyzed to study raw recombination free of thymic and clonal selection effects. TCRdb trimmed public reads at Q25 via fastp, called clones via MiXCR and kept in-frame beta chains. For every CDR3 protein sequence, its rows merge into one entry that carries the most common genes and DNA. TCRdb, not the authors, supplied the V and J calls. In all, the sample holds 450,000 or so distinct CDR3 sequences, and around 14% of those were seen once. The ten largest clones represent roughly 0.5% of the sample.

Only healthy Caucasian donors were included. Three pairs of female monozygotic twins, all aged about 18 to 30 years, made up the twin cohort. CD4+ and CD8+ T cell populations were isolated with positive isolation kits from Invitrogen. This sample was shared with a second study, whose subject was yellow fever vaccine responses in identical twins. The second source states: According to the authors, in identical twins the way T cells responded to vaccination appeared partly convergent and partly personalized. The study precisely tracked vaccine-responding T cell clones in identical twins.

Input material: CD4+ T cells sorted from blood. This TCR derives from a woman under 30 in good health. The chain is made from TRBV10-3 and TRBJ2-7; TRBD1 fits 7 bases in the junction. The base sequence is TGTGCCATCAGTCCGGACAGGTATACCTACGAGCAGTACTTC. Its protein reads: CAISPDRYTYEQYF.